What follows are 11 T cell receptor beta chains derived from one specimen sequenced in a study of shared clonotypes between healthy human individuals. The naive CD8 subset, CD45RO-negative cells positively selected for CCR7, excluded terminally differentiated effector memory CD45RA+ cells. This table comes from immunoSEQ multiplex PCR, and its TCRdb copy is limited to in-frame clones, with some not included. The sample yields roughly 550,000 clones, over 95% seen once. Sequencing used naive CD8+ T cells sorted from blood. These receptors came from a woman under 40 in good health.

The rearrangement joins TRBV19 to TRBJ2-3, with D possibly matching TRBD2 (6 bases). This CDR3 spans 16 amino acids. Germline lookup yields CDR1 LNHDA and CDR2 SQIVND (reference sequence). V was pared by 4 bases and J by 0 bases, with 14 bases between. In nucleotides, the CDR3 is TGTGCCAGTAGTACGGACTACCTTCGTAGCACAGATACGCAGTATTTT. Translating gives CASSTDYLRSTDTQYF.

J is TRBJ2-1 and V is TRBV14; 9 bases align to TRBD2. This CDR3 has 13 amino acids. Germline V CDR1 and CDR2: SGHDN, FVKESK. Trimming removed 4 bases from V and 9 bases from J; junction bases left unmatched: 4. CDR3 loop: CASSRLAGFEQFF. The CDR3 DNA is TGTGCCAGCAGCCGGCTAGCGGGATTTGAGCAGTTCTTC.

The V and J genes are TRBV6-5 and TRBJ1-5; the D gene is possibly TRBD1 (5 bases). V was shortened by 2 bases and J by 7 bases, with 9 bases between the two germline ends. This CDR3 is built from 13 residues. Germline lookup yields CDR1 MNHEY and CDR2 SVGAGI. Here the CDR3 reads CASSYGQGQPQHF. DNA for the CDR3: TGTGCCAGCAGTTACGGCCAGGGCCAGCCCCAGCATTTT.

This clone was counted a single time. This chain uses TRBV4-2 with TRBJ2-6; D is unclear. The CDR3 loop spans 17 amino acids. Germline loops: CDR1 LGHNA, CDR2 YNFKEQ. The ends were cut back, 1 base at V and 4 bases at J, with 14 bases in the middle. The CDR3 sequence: CASSQVGGLKGANVLTF. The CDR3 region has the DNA TGTGCCAGCAGCCAAGTAGGTGGGTTGAAAGGGGCCAACGTCCTGACTTTC.

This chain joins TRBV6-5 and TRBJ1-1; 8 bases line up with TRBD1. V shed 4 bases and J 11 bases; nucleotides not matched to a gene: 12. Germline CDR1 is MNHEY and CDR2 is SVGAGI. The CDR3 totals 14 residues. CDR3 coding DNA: TGTGCCAGCAGTTCAGGGGGCGAGAATGTAGTGGCTTTCTTT. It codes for CASSSGGENVVAFF.

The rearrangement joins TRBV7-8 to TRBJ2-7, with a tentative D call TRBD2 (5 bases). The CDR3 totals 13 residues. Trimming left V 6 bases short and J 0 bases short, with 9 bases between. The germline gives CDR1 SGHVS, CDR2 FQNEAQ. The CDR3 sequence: CASSQRSSYEQYF. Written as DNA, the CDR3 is TGTGCCAGCAGTCAGCGGAGCTCCTACGAGCAGTACTTC.

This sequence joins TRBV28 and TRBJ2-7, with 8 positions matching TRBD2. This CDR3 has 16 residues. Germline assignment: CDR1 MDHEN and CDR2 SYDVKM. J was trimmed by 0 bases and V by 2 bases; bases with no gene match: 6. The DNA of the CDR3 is TGTGCCAGCAGTTTACCGGGACTAGGGGTCTCCTACGAGCAGTACTTC. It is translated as CASSLPGLGVSYEQYF.

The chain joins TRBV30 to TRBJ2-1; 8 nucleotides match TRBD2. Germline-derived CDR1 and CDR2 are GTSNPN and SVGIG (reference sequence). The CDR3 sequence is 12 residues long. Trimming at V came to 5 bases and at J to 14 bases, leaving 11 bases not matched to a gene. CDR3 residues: CAWGEDSGIKFF. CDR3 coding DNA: TGTGCCTGGGGGGAGGATAGCGGGATTAAGTTCTTC. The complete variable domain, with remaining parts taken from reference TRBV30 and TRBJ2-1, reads SQTIHQWPATLVQPVGSPLSLECTVEGTSNPNLYWYRQAAGRGLQLLFYSVGIGQISSEVPQNLSASRPQDRQFILSSKKLLLSDSGFYLCAWGEDSGIKFFGPGTRLTVL.

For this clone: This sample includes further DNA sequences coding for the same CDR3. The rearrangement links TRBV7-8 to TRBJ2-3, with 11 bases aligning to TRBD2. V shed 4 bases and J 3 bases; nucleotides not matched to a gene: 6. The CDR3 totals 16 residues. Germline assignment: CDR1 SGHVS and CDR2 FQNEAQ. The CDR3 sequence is CASSSKLAGVTDTQYF. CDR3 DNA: TGTGCCAGCAGCTCGAAACTAGCGGGAGTAACAGATACGCAGTATTTT.

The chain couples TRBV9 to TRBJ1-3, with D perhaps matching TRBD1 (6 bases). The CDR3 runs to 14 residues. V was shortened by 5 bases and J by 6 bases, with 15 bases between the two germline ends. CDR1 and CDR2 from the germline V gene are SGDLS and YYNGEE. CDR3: CASSRGGGLNTIYF. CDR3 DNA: TGTGCCAGCAGTCGGGGAGGGGGATTAAACACCATATATTTT.

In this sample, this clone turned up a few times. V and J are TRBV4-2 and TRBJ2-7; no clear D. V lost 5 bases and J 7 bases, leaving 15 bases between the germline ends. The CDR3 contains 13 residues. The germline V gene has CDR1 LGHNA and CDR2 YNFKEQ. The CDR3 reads CASSFTGSAEQYF. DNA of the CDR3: TGTGCCAGCAGCTTTACCGGGTCCGCGGAGCAGTACTTC.